This is a list of T cell receptor beta chains from one sample in a study of control samples from healthy donors and cancer patients. Only in-frame clones appear in the TCRdb table, and some are missing; sequencing was by immunoSEQ multiplex PCR. The table includes 100,000 to 150,000 clones, about 93% detected once. The sequenced material came from blood. The receptor source for this set is a man aged 35-49 years in good health. CDR3s include the opening cysteine and the closing phenylalanine or tryptophan. The order of the fields is J gene, V gene, CDR3 protein.

TRBJ2-7 | TRBV6-2/TRBV6-3 | CASSYSVEQYF
TRBJ2-3 | TRBV15 | CATSRDPGGVDTQYF
TRBJ2-2 | TRBV30 | CAWIPLGGPPTGELFF
TRBJ1-6 | TRBV11-2 | CASSFTGETPLHF
TRBJ1-6 | TRBV4-1 | CASSSQTGWSPLHF
TRBJ2-3 | TRBV11-1 | CASSLLGRDTDTQYF
TRBJ1-1 | TRBV3-1/TRBV3-2 | CASSHRTAFEAFF
TRBJ2-4 | TRBV19 | CASTLRGGVAKNIQYF
TRBJ2-7 | TRBV5-4 | CASSLEQGAAEQYF
TRBJ2-7 | TRBV14 | CASSQGGAGPAGYYEQYF
TRBJ2-2 | TRBV6-5 | CASSHGQVNTGELFF
TRBJ2-7 | TRBV5-6 | CASSYSPREQYF
TRBJ2-5 | TRBV6-5 | CASRRLVPETQYF
TRBJ1-2 | TRBV19 | CASIGGINYGYTF
TRBJ2-5 | TRBV5-8 | CASSPPWTGETQYF
TRBJ1-6 | TRBV30 | CAWRGQNSPLHF
TRBJ2-1 | TRBV5-1 | CASGGTENEQFF
TRBJ1-2 | TRBV20-1 | CSASSTRGRGGYTF
TRBJ2-3 | TRBV4-1 | CASSQHGRTGKGTQYF
TRBJ1-4 | TRBV7-6 | CASSKRSAGGNEKLFF
TRBJ2-1 | TRBV7-2 | CASSLGTSGGQAYNEQFF
TRBJ2-1 | TRBV6-5 | CASRTSGGNEQFF
TRBJ2-3 | TRBV7-3 | CASSLQGPDTQYF
TRBJ1-5 | TRBV19 | CASGGTGNQPQHF
TRBJ1-1 | TRBV7-9 | CASSVSGGGTEAFF
TRBJ1-2 | TRBV9 | CASSPRDSYGYTF